The 27 T cell receptor beta chains presented below share a single source sample, sequenced in a study of shared clonotypes between healthy human individuals. Sequencing was performed with immunoSEQ multiplex PCR; in TCRdb, only in-frame clones are kept and a portion is missing. Of roughly 1 million clones in the sample, 70% to 80% are singletons; the top ten hold about 0.52%. Sequenced input: memory CD4+ T cells from PBMCs. Subset specified: CD45RA-negative fraction. These receptors all stem from a man in his late teens or twenties in good health. Some clones in this sample may be carry-over from other donors' samples.

About this clone: Other nucleotide sequences from this sample produce the same CDR3. V gene TRBV7-2 combines with J gene TRBJ2-7; D unresolved. The germline CDR1 and CDR2 sequences are SGHTA and FQGNSA. The V end lost 3 bases, the J end lost 0 bases, and 6 bases lay between the germline ends. This CDR3 comprises 13 residues. The CDR3 spells CASSLAGSYEQYF. The CDR3 nucleotides read TGTGCCAGCAGCTTGGCCGGCTCCTACGAGCAGTACTTC. The entire variable domain, with the rest obtained from reference TRBV7-2 and TRBJ2-7, is as follows: GAGVSQSPSNKVTEKGKDVELRCDPISGHTALYWYRQSLGQGLEFLIYFQGNSAPDKSGLPSDRFSAERTGGSVSTLTIQRTQQEDSAVYLCASSLAGSYEQYFGPGTRLTVT.

The rearrangement uses TRBV7-8 and TRBJ1-1, with D perhaps matching TRBD1 (5 bases). The CDR3 has 16 amino acids. Germline-derived CDR1 and CDR2 are SGHVS and FQNEAQ. With 3 bases removed from V and 0 bases from J, the gap between germline ends came to 14 bases. CDR3 in DNA: TGTGCCAGCAGCTTGCAAGGGACCATCATGAACACTGAAGCTTTCTTT. The encoded protein is CASSLQGTIMNTEAFF.

J is TRBJ1-1 and V is TRBV6-5, with a weak D call TRBD1 (5 bases). The CDR3 has 14 amino acids. V shed 6 bases and J shed 5 bases, with 16 bases lying between them. Per germline, CDR1 MNHEY and CDR2 SVGAGI. The chain's CDR3 is CASRPGGGSTEAFF. CDR3 DNA: TGTGCCAGCAGACCCGGTGGGGGTTCTACTGAAGCTTTCTTT.

V gene TRBV27 combines with J gene TRBJ2-1; 7 bases match TRBD1. J gave up 7 bases and V 5 bases, and 11 bases lay outside the gene matches. The CDR3 has 15 amino acids. Looked up from germline, CDR1 is MNHEY and CDR2 is SMNVEV (reference sequence). CDR3 sequence: CASSGQARGWNEQFF. The CDR3 nucleotides are TGTGCCAGCAGTGGACAGGCCCGAGGGTGGAATGAGCAGTTCTTC.

The rearrangement links TRBV28 to TRBJ2-7; maybe TRBD1 (5 bases). The ends were cut back, 9 bases at V and 2 bases at J, with 11 bases in the middle. From germline, CDR1 is MDHEN and CDR2 SYDVKM. CDR3 length: 12 residues. Here the CDR3 DNA reads TGTGCCAGTTGGGGCACAACCTACGAGCAGTACTTC. Protein: CASWGTTYEQYF.

This clone was detected a few times. The gene calls are TRBV7-6 and TRBJ1-5; 12 bases are shared with TRBD1. The germline V gene encodes CDR1 SGHVS and CDR2 FNYEAQ. The CDR3 is 15 amino acids. The J segment lost 7 bases and the V segment lost 4 bases, leaving 5 bases of the junction unmatched. The CDR3 region is CASSSGTGGGQPQHF. CDR3 nucleotide sequence: TGTGCCAGCAGCTCGGGGACAGGGGGCGGACAGCCCCAGCATTTT. Supplemented by reference TRBV7-6 and TRBJ1-5, the full variable domain reads GAGVSQSPRYKVTKRGQDVALRCDPISGHVSLYWYRQALGQGPEFLTYFNYEAQQDKSGLPNDRFSAERPEGSISTLTIQRTEQRDSAMYRCASSSGTGGGQPQHFGDGTRLSIL.

The chain carries TRBV30 and TRBJ1-6; D call uncertain. The CDR3 runs 16 residues. V lost 0 bases, J lost 6 bases, and 15 bases lay in between. Germline-derived CDR1 and CDR2 are GTSNPN and SVGIG (reference sequence). DNA for the CDR3: TGTGCCTGGAGTGTGTACCAAGTCGCGAGTAATTCACCCCTCCACTTT. It is translated as CAWSVYQVASNSPLHF.

The chain combines TRBV28 with TRBJ2-6; D possibly corresponds to TRBD1 (6 bases). V was trimmed by 6 bases and J by 4 bases, leaving 10 bases between them. The CDR3 consists of 14 residues. From germline, CDR1 is MDHEN and CDR2 SYDVKM. The CDR3 nucleotides are TGTGCCAGCAGGACACAGGGCGGGGCCAACGTCCTGACTTTC. Its protein product is CASRTQGGANVLTF. The full variable domain, rest sourced from reference TRBV28 and TRBJ2-6, is DVKVTQSSRYLVKRTGEKVFLECVQDMDHENMFWYRQDPGLGLRLIYFSYDVKMKEKGDIPEGYSVSREKKERFSLILESASTNQTSMYLCASRTQGGANVLTFGAGSRLTVL.

The V and J genes are TRBV5-6 and TRBJ2-3; perhaps TRBD2 as D (6 bases). The CDR3 spans 16 residues. V was cut by 4 bases and J by 1 base, with 16 bases left in between. CDR1 and CDR2 from the germline V gene are SGHDT and YYEEEE. The chain's CDR3 is CASSQYGTSGTDTQYF. CDR3 nucleotide sequence: TGTGCCAGCAGCCAGTACGGGACTTCCGGCACAGATACGCAGTATTTT.

J is TRBJ1-2 and V is TRBV5-4; tentatively, D is TRBD1 (5 bases). Deletions cut 3 bases from V and 9 bases from J, with 12 bases between. CDR1 and CDR2 from the germline V gene are SGHNT and YYREEE (reference sequence). CDR3 size: 12 residues. The CDR3 here is CASSSQGVSYTF. The CDR3 region has the DNA TGTGCCAGCAGCTCCCAGGGTGTGAGCTACACCTTC.

As for this clone: The sample has other DNA sequences that encode this CDR3 too. The chain joins TRBV7-6 to TRBJ2-7, with D perhaps matching TRBD2 (6 bases). Germline CDR1 reads SGHVS; CDR2 reads FNYEAQ. The CDR3 runs to 12 residues. Between the trimmed V and J ends, which lost 5 bases and 7 bases, there was a span of 12 bases. CDR3 DNA sequence: TGTGCCAGCAGCCCTCTCGGGAGAGAGCAGTACTTC. The encoded protein is CASSPLGREQYF.

The rearrangement joins TRBV7-9 to TRBJ2-5; TRBD2 agrees at 7 bases. The CDR3 covers 15 residues. The germline V gene encodes CDR1 SEHNR and CDR2 FQNEAQ (reference sequence). Germline trimming cut 3 bases from V and 2 bases from J; bases unmatched to any gene: 6. The CDR3 DNA sequence: TGTGCCAGCAGCTTTCCGGGACTAAGTCAAGAGACCCAGTACTTC. Protein product: CASSFPGLSQETQYF. Looking up the rest from reference TRBV7-9 and TRBJ2-5 gives the full variable domain: DTGVSQNPRHKITKRGQNVTFRCDPISEHNRLYWYRQTLGQGPEFLTYFQNEAQLEKSRLLSDRFSAERPKGSFSTLEIQRTEQGDSAMYLCASSFPGLSQETQYFGPGTRLLVL.

This chain uses TRBV5-1 with TRBJ2-2, with D unclear. V was trimmed by 0 bases and J by 2 bases, leaving 11 bases between them. The germline V gene has CDR1 SGHRS and CDR2 YFSETQ. The CDR3 is made up of 16 amino acids. CDR3 region: CASSLGQTRNTGELFF. The CDR3 region has the DNA TGCGCCAGCAGCTTGGGGCAGACCAGAAACACCGGGGAGCTGTTTTTT.

This chain uses TRBV30 with TRBJ2-1; TRBD2 is a possible D gene (6 bases). V dropped 2 bases and J dropped 6 bases, with 11 bases sitting between them. This CDR3 comprises 13 residues. Germline V gives CDR1 GTSNPN, CDR2 SVGIG (reference sequence). The CDR3 protein is CAWSFLALNEQFF. The CDR3 nucleotides read TGTGCCTGGAGTTTCCTAGCGCTCAATGAGCAGTTCTTC.

This clone was picked up many times. Other DNA variants within this sample encode the same CDR3. The chain carries TRBV28 and TRBJ1-2, with D tentatively TRBD1 (6 bases). The CDR3 extends over 14 amino acids. V lost 3 bases and J lost 3, with 11 bases in between. Germline lookup yields CDR1 MDHEN and CDR2 SYDVKM. The CDR3 is CASSLAPGDYGYTF. The CDR3 bases are TGTGCCAGCAGTTTGGCCCCAGGGGACTATGGCTACACCTTC.

V is TRBV6-6 and J is TRBJ2-6; D ambiguous. Germline V CDR1 and CDR2: MNHNY, SVGAGI (reference sequence). The CDR3 covers 15 residues. Trimming removed 2 bases at V and 0 bases at J, with 5 bases between. The CDR3 region has the DNA TGTGCCAGCAGTTACGGAGCCTCTGGGGCCAACGTCCTGACTTTC. Its protein is CASSYGASGANVLTF.

The V call is TRBV7-2, the J call TRBJ2-3; D not resolved. Trimming cost V 5 bases and J 6 bases, with 15 bases left between them. Germline V gives CDR1 SGHTA, CDR2 FQGNSA. The CDR3 is 14 amino acids. The CDR3 DNA sequence: TGTGCCAGCAGCCCCCGAGGAGCGAGGGATACGCAGTATTTT. The encoded protein is CASSPRGARDTQYF.

This chain uses TRBV7-2 with TRBJ1-1, with unresolved D. The CDR3 totals 15 residues. V gave up 0 bases and J gave up 4 bases, with 12 bases separating them. Germline CDR1 is SGHTA and CDR2 is FQGNSA. The CDR3 protein is CASSLAGNGGTEAFF. The DNA of the CDR3 is TGTGCCAGCAGCTTAGCGGGAAATGGAGGCACTGAAGCTTTCTTT. Combining the CDR3 with reference TRBV7-2 and TRBJ1-1 gives the whole variable domain GAGVSQSPSNKVTEKGKDVELRCDPISGHTALYWYRQSLGQGLEFLIYFQGNSAPDKSGLPSDRFSAERTGGSVSTLTIQRTQQEDSAVYLCASSLAGNGGTEAFFGQGTRLTVV.

The genes are TRBV7-9 and TRBJ2-3; D is possibly TRBD1 (6 bases). This CDR3 has 14 amino acids. Germline CDR1 and CDR2: SEHNR and FQNEAQ (reference sequence). Deletions cut 7 bases from V and 0 bases from J, with 11 bases between. CDR3 loop: CASNPTGSTDTQYF. DNA of the CDR3: TGTGCCAGCAATCCTACAGGGAGCACAGATACGCAGTATTTT.

The chain uses TRBV19 and TRBJ1-2, with 9 positions matching TRBD1. The CDR3 length is 14 residues. V shed 4 bases, J shed 7 bases, and the junction held 7 bases outside the gene matches. CDR1 and CDR2 (germline): LNHDA, SQIVND (reference sequence). For the CDR3, the DNA is TGTGCCAGTAGTAGTACAGGGGGCGCAGGTGGCTACACCTTC. Protein sequence: CASSSTGGAGGYTF.

This clone was recorded many times. Other DNA sequences in this sample translate to the same CDR3. This chain uses TRBV9 with TRBJ2-2, with 11 bases aligning to TRBD2. Germline lookup yields CDR1 SGDLS and CDR2 YYNGEE. The V and J ends lost 4 bases and 3 bases, in that order; junction bases with no gene match: 8. The CDR3 has 17 amino acids. The CDR3 coding sequence is TGTGCCAGCAGCCCAAGAGGGGGACTAGCGGACACCGGGGAGCTGTTTTTT. Protein product: CASSPRGGLADTGELFF.

This clone was observed a handful of times. V and J are TRBV30 and TRBJ2-3; D uncertain. V lost 2 bases and J 7 bases, leaving 13 bases between the germline ends. The V gene's germline CDR1 is GTSNPN and CDR2 SVGIG (reference sequence). The CDR3 runs 13 residues. CDR3 coding DNA: TGTGCCTGGAGTCAGAGGCTGGAAAATACGCAGTATTTT. It is translated as CAWSQRLENTQYF.

This chain links TRBV10-3 with TRBJ2-2; no clear D gene. V lost 5 bases and J 6 bases, leaving 4 bases between the germline ends. The CDR3 has 11 amino acids. Germline CDR1 reads ENHRY; CDR2 reads SYGVKD. In DNA form, the CDR3 reads TGTGCCATCAGTTTTGCCGGGGAGCTGTTTTTT. Protein product: CAISFAGELFF.

The genes are TRBV19 and TRBJ2-3; 10 bases are a match to TRBD2. CDR3 length: 16 residues. Germline CDR1 LNHDA, CDR2 SQIVND (reference sequence). V was clipped by 3 bases and J by 1 base; unmatched bases: 4. The CDR3 spells CASSILLAGGTDTQYF. In DNA, the CDR3 is TGTGCCAGTAGTATTCTCCTAGCGGGAGGCACAGATACGCAGTATTTT.

J is TRBJ2-5 and V is TRBV25-1; 13 bases are shared with TRBD2. The ends lost 6 bases at V and 3 bases at J; junction bases unmatched: 4. The V gene's germline CDR1 is MGHDK and CDR2 SYGVNS. There are 15 residues in the CDR3. The DNA for the CDR3 is TGTGCCAGCAGCCATGGACTAGCGGGAGAAGAGACCCAGTACTTC. Its translation: CASSHGLAGEETQYF.

J is TRBJ2-1 and V is TRBV19; D might be TRBD2 (5 bases). This CDR3 is 14 amino acids long. The germline CDR1 and CDR2 sequences are LNHDA and SQIVND (reference sequence). Trimming removed 3 bases from V and 3 bases from J, with 9 bases in between. The CDR3 DNA follows: TGTGCCAGTAGTATGGCACTAGACTACAATGAGCAGTTCTTC. It encodes CASSMALDYNEQFF.

This clone was observed a few times. Within the sample, other DNA sequences also encode this same CDR3. The rearrangement uses TRBV27 and TRBJ1-4, with D tentatively TRBD1 (6 bases). The CDR3 loop spans 14 amino acids. Trimming removed 6 bases from V and 0 bases from J, with 8 bases in between. Germline CDR1 MNHEY, CDR2 SMNVEV (reference sequence). Here the CDR3 DNA reads TGTGCCAGCAGACGGACAGCAACTAATGAAAAACTGTTTTTT. Protein: CASRRTATNEKLFF.